These 30 T cell receptor beta chains originate from one sample sequenced in a study of blood T cell repertoires in COVID-19. Profiled with immunoSEQ multiplex PCR; TCRdb holds only in-frame clones, not every one. The sample holds 150,000 to 200,000 clones; 85% to 90% are singletons and the top ten take roughly 0.95%. The sequenced sample consisted of peripheral blood. These receptors were taken from a man between 18 and 29 years old with acute or convalescent COVID-19.

The chain uses TRBV6-6 and TRBJ2-7, with 9 bases identical to TRBD1. Losses at the gene ends were 6 bases for V and 6 bases for J; bases not matched to a gene: 12. Germline values: CDR1 MNHNY, CDR2 SVGAGI (reference sequence). The CDR3 contains 15 residues. The CDR3 protein is CASSPGQGYLSEQYV. CDR3 nucleotide sequence: TGTGCCAGCAGCCCGGGACAGGGTTATTTGAGCGAGCAGTACGTC.

This sequence joins TRBV25-1 and TRBJ2-3, with 12 bases fitting TRBD2. The V and J ends lost 6 bases and 3 bases, in that order; junction bases with no gene match: 4. This CDR3 comprises 15 residues. Per germline, CDR1 MGHDK and CDR2 SYGVNS. The CDR3 sequence: CASSPLAGGTDTQYF. In nucleotides, the CDR3 is TGTGCCAGCAGCCCACTAGCGGGGGGAACAGATACGCAGTATTTT.

This clone came up a few times. The V gene is TRBV2, the J gene TRBJ2-7; 13 bases match TRBD2. The germline V gene encodes CDR1 SNHLY and CDR2 FYNNEI. Trimming cost V 6 bases and J 3 bases; bases outside gene matches: 20. The CDR3 has 20 residues. The CDR3 DNA is TGTGCCAGCAGCCGTCCAACCGGGACTAGCGGGGTCGAGTATGGCTACGAGCAGTACTTC. Amino acids: CASSRPTGTSGVEYGYEQYF.

The chain's CDR3 is CASGWTGQAGEQYV. DNA of the CDR3: TGTGCCAGCGGCTGGACGGGCCAGGCGGGAGAGCAGTACGTC. J is TRBJ2-7 and V is TRBV28; D might be TRBD2 (6 bases). Trimming shortened V by 8 bases and J by 7 bases, and 21 bases separated the two germline ends. The germline CDR1 and CDR2 sequences are MDHEN and SYDVKM. The CDR3 covers 14 residues.

This clone was observed a handful of times. This rearrangement joins TRBV28 to TRBJ2-3; 13 nucleotides line up with TRBD2. This CDR3 region has 15 residues. Per the germline V gene, CDR1 is MDHEN and CDR2 is SYDVKM. V lost 7 bases, J lost 6 bases, and 7 bases stayed unmatched. In DNA form, the CDR3 reads TGTGCCAGCACCGAACCGGGACTAGCGGGGGATACGCAGTATTTT. Translated, it gives CASTEPGLAGDTQYF. The full variable domain, in which reference TRBV28 and TRBJ2-3 provide the parts outside the CDR3, is DVKVTQSSRYLVKRTGEKVFLECVQDMDHENMFWYRQDPGLGLRLIYFSYDVKMKEKGDIPEGYSVSREKKERFSLILESASTNQTSMYLCASTEPGLAGDTQYFGPGTRLTVL.

The rearrangement joins TRBV11-2 to TRBJ2-1; 12 bases map to TRBD1. The CDR3 is 14 residues long. Germline CDR1 is SGHAT and CDR2 is FQNNGV. Losses at the gene ends were 6 bases for V and 9 bases for J; bases not matched to a gene: 6. In nucleotides, the CDR3 is TGTGCCAGCAGACCCGGGACAGGGGGCATTGAGCAGTTCTTC. Translated, it gives CASRPGTGGIEQFF.

The chain is built from TRBV5-1 and TRBJ1-4; 9 nucleotides match TRBD1. V shed 0 bases, J shed 7 bases, and the junction held 7 bases outside the gene matches. Germline V gene lookup returns CDR1 SGHRS and CDR2 YFSETQ. The CDR3 has 16 residues. The CDR3 reads CASSLGPGTGSEKLFF. DNA for the CDR3: TGCGCCAGCAGCTTGGGGCCCGGGACAGGGAGTGAAAAACTGTTTTTT. The variable domain in full, with the rest retrieved from reference TRBV5-1 and TRBJ1-4, is KAGVTQTPRYLIKTRGQQVTLSCSPISGHRSVSWYQQTPGQGLQFLFEYFSETQRNKGNFPGRFSGRQFSNSRSEMNVSTLELGDSALYLCASSLGPGTGSEKLFFGSGTQLSVL.

Written as DNA, the CDR3 is TGTGCCAGTAGTATTCGCCCGACAGGGACGCCTTATGGCTACACCTTC. Protein sequence: CASSIRPTGTPYGYTF. The chain uses TRBV19 and TRBJ1-2; 7 bases agree with TRBD1. V lost 3 bases, J lost 5 bases, and 12 bases stayed unmatched. The CDR3 loop spans 16 amino acids. Germline V gene data show CDR1 as LNHDA and CDR2 as SQIVND (reference sequence).

The chain couples TRBV7-9 to TRBJ1-2, with D perhaps matching TRBD1 (6 bases). V was pared by 1 base and J by 1 base, with 10 bases between. The CDR3 is made up of 15 amino acids. The germline gives CDR1 SEHNR, CDR2 FQNEAQ (reference sequence). The CDR3 DNA sequence: TGTGCCAGCAGCTTAGTGTCAGGGGATAACTATGGCTACACCTTC. This codes for CASSLVSGDNYGYTF.

The V call is TRBV27, the J call TRBJ1-5; D is possibly TRBD1 (5 bases). CDR3 length: 15 residues. With 2 bases removed from V and 3 bases from J, the gap between germline ends came to 11 bases. Germline CDR1 MNHEY, CDR2 SMNVEV (reference sequence). This CDR3 is CASSLKGSYNQPQHF. CDR3 bases: TGTGCCAGCAGTTTAAAGGGGTCCTACAATCAGCCCCAGCATTTT.

In its sample, this clone was seen a few times. This chain uses TRBV6-5 with TRBJ1-5, with 7 bases matching TRBD1. This CDR3 comprises 15 residues. Germline V gene lookup returns CDR1 MNHEY and CDR2 SVGAGI. V lost 7 bases, J lost 2 bases, and 8 bases stayed unmatched. DNA for the CDR3: TGTGCCAGCAAATTAGACAGGGTTGGCAATCAGCCCCAGCATTTT. It specifies CASKLDRVGNQPQHF.

This chain links TRBV9 with TRBJ1-6; no clear D gene. The V end was cut by 4 bases, the J end by 3 bases, with 14 bases between. Germline V lookup: CDR1 SGDLS, CDR2 YYNGEE. The CDR3 loop spans 16 amino acids. This chain's CDR3 is CASSRGSGNYNSPLHF. CDR3 coding DNA: TGTGCCAGCAGCCGAGGGTCGGGGAACTATAATTCACCCCTCCACTTT. The whole variable domain, remainder taken from reference TRBV9 and TRBJ1-6, is DSGVTQTPKHLITATGQRVTLRCSPRSGDLSVYWYQQSLDQGLQFLIQYYNGEERAKGNILERFSAQQFPDLHSELNLSSLELGDSALYFCASSRGSGNYNSPLHFGNGTRLTVT.

On this clone itself: One end of the junction fails to match germline, which may point to a read error. This sequence joins TRBV9 and TRBJ1-1; 10 nucleotides line up with TRBD1. Germline V lookup: CDR1 SGDLS, CDR2 YYNGEE. This CDR3 is 17 amino acids long. The CDR3 region has the DNA TGTGCCGGCAGCGCCCCGGACGGACAGGGGGAATTTCTGAGGGCTTTCTTT. Translating it yields CAGSAPDGQGEFLRAFF. The entire variable domain, with the rest obtained from reference TRBV9 and TRBJ1-1, is as follows: DSGVTQTPKHLITATGQRVTLRCSPRSGDLSVYWYQQSLDQGLQFLIQYYNGEERAKGNILERFSAQQFPDLHSELNLSSLELGDSALYFCAGSAPDGQGEFLRAFFGQGTRLTVV.

In this sample, this clone turned up a few times. V usage is TRBV29-1 and J usage is TRBJ1-4; D is uncertain. In germline, CDR1 is SQVTM, CDR2 ANQGSEA. Trimming pared 7 bases from V and 5 bases from J, leaving 14 bases between. CDR3 length: 13 amino acids. As DNA, the CDR3 is TGCAGCGCCGGTGGAGGCGGAAATGAAAAACTGTTTTTT. This codes for CSAGGGGNEKLFF.

This clone has only a few counts. The chain recombines TRBV5-5 with TRBJ1-4; D might be TRBD1 (5 bases). Trimming took off 2 bases at V and 1 base at J, with 6 bases between the two ends. The CDR3 totals 14 residues. CDR1 and CDR2 from the germline V gene are SGHKS and YYEKEE (reference sequence). Here the CDR3 DNA reads TGTGCCAGCAGCTTTGACAGAACTAATGAAAAACTGTTTTTT. Amino acid sequence: CASSFDRTNEKLFF.

This clone has only one observation. The V and J genes are TRBV19 and TRBJ1-4, with D possibly matching TRBD1 (5 bases). The CDR3 totals 15 residues. V dropped 4 bases and J dropped 4 bases, with 13 bases sitting between them. Germline loops: CDR1 LNHDA, CDR2 SQIVND (reference sequence). Here the CDR3 DNA reads TGTGCCAGTAGTACCCCGGGACTGCTTAATGAAAAACTGTTTTTT. Its translation: CASSTPGLLNEKLFF. The full variable domain, in which reference TRBV19 and TRBJ1-4 provide the parts outside the CDR3, is DGGITQSPKYLFRKEGQNVTLSCEQNLNHDAMYWYRQDPGQGLRLIYYSQIVNDFQKGDIAEGYSVSREKKESFPLTVTSAQKNPTAFYLCASSTPGLLNEKLFFGSGTQLSVL.

This clone was seen just once. This chain links TRBV6-6 with TRBJ2-1; 7 nucleotides line up with TRBD1. The germline gives CDR1 MNHNY, CDR2 SVGAGI (reference sequence). J gave up 5 bases and V 3 bases, and 7 bases lay outside the gene matches. This CDR3 is 15 amino acids long. The CDR3, as DNA: TGTGCCAGCAGTTATGACAGCAGGGGGAACAATGAGCAGTTCTTC. Residues: CASSYDSRGNNEQFF.

This chain uses TRBV9 with TRBJ1-2; TRBD1 might be the D (6 bases). V was clipped by 0 bases and J by 4 bases, with 10 bases between them. The CDR3 has 14 amino acids. CDR1 is SGDLS and CDR2 is YYNGEE in the germline V gene. The CDR3 DNA reads TGTGCCAGCAGCGTAGCAGGGGTGGGCTATGGCTACACCTTC. Translation gives CASSVAGVGYGYTF.

The CDR3: CASSFGSTDTQYF. The DNA of the CDR3 is TGCGCCAGCAGCTTCGGGAGCACAGATACGCAGTATTTT. The chain couples TRBV5-1 to TRBJ2-3; D is ambiguous. The V and J ends lost 2 bases and 0 bases respectively, with 4 bases between them. There are 13 residues in the CDR3. Germline V gene sequence: CDR1 SGHRS, CDR2 YFSETQ.

This chain joins TRBV2 and TRBJ1-5; 8 nucleotides line up with TRBD1. The CDR3 extends over 14 amino acids. V dropped 7 bases and J dropped 4; count of bases not matched to a gene: 6. Germline CDR1 reads SNHLY; CDR2 reads FYNNEI. The CDR3 here is CASTLGQGNQPQHF. As DNA, the CDR3 is TGTGCCAGCACCCTTGGACAGGGTAATCAGCCCCAGCATTTT.

The chain couples TRBV5-5 to TRBJ1-3; D remains unclear. This CDR3 is built from 12 residues. Germline V gives CDR1 SGHKS, CDR2 YYEKEE (reference sequence). Trimming removed 2 bases from V and 4 bases from J, with 4 bases in between. The CDR3 sequence: CASSFRGNTIYF. DNA for the CDR3: TGTGCCAGCAGCTTCCGGGGAAACACCATATATTTT.

Only a few counts were recorded for this clone. The genes are TRBV9 and TRBJ1-2; 8 bases align to TRBD1. V gave up 1 base and J gave up 5 bases; unmatched junction bases: 7. The germline gives CDR1 SGDLS, CDR2 YYNGEE. The CDR3 totals 15 residues. CDR3 sequence (DNA): TGTGCCAGCAGCGTAAGTCCTACAGGGGGATATGGCTACACCTTC. Encoded protein: CASSVSPTGGYGYTF.

On this clone: Other DNA sequences in the sample encode the same CDR3. The V call is TRBV6-5, the J call TRBJ1-2; 10 bases match TRBD1. This CDR3 comprises 16 residues. Germline lookup yields CDR1 MNHEY and CDR2 SVGAGI. The trim removed 0 bases at V and 4 bases at J, leaving 5 bases unmatched. The CDR3: CASSYSRTGGGYGYTF. The DNA for the CDR3 is TGTGCCAGCAGTTACTCTAGGACAGGGGGGGGCTATGGCTACACCTTC.

This clone turned up a few times. The chain employs TRBV5-8 and TRBJ1-3, with 7 bases fitting TRBD1. Looked up from germline, CDR1 is SGHTS and CDR2 is YDEGEE. The CDR3 runs 15 residues. J lost 2 bases, V lost 0 bases, and 2 bases had no gene match. CDR3 DNA sequence: TGTGCCAGCAGCTTGGGGACAGGCCCTGGAAACACCATATATTTT. This encodes CASSLGTGPGNTIYF.

The V gene is TRBV3-1 (or the pseudogene TRBV3-2), the J gene TRBJ2-2, with D possibly being TRBD1 (6 bases). The CDR3 loop spans 13 amino acids. CDR1 is LGHDT and CDR2 is YNNKEL in the germline V gene (reference sequence). V lost 4 bases, J lost 6 bases, and 9 bases lay in between. The CDR3 coding sequence is TGTGCCAGCAGCCTTCAGGGGCCCGGGGAGCTGTTTTTT. Translating gives CASSLQGPGELFF.

The chain employs TRBV7-9 and TRBJ2-1; D possibly corresponds to TRBD2 (6 bases). V was trimmed by 1 base and J by 3 bases, leaving 16 bases between them. Germline CDR1 SEHNR, CDR2 FQNEAQ (reference sequence). The CDR3 has 17 amino acids. Here the CDR3 DNA reads TGTGCCAGCAGCTTAGACCTCGCCGGGACTTTCTACAATGAGCAGTTCTTC. Translation gives CASSLDLAGTFYNEQFF.

There are a few counts of this clone. The rearrangement uses TRBV10-3 and TRBJ1-2; 8 bases fit TRBD1. Germline-derived CDR1 and CDR2 are ENHRY and SYGVKD. After removal of 5 bases from V and 6 bases from J, the junction contained 5 bases not matched to a gene. The CDR3 extends over 13 amino acids. The CDR3, as DNA: TGTGCCATCAGTCAGGGGGCCTCGAATGGCTACACCTTC. Amino acid sequence: CAISQGASNGYTF.

The chain combines TRBV30 with TRBJ1-4; perhaps TRBD1 as D (5 bases). The germline V gene encodes CDR1 GTSNPN and CDR2 SVGIG (reference sequence). This CDR3 has 13 amino acids. Trimming took off 3 bases at V and 7 bases at J, with 12 bases between the two ends. CDR3 nucleotide sequence: TGTGCCTGGAGCCGCGGGGGAGGTGAAAAACTGTTTTTT. Its translation is CAWSRGGGEKLFF.

The chain is built from TRBV5-1 and TRBJ2-3, with D possibly being TRBD2 (6 bases). The germline V gene encodes CDR1 SGHRS and CDR2 YFSETQ. Between the trimmed V and J ends, which lost 4 bases and 4 bases, there was a span of 25 bases. The CDR3 covers 18 residues. The CDR3 loop reads CASSPDGTPSGPADTQYF. The CDR3 DNA sequence: TGCGCCAGCAGCCCGGACGGGACTCCGTCGGGACCGGCAGATACGCAGTATTTT.

J is TRBJ2-3 and V is TRBV5-1, with 11 bases aligning to TRBD2. The junction had 3 bases not matched to a gene; V was cut back by 2 bases and J by 4 bases. Germline V gives CDR1 SGHRS, CDR2 YFSETQ. The CDR3 spans 15 residues. As DNA, the CDR3 is TGCGCCAGCAGCTTTAGCGGGGGGGCCGCAGATACGCAGTATTTT. It translates to CASSFSGGAADTQYF.